The 19 T cell receptor beta chains given below trace back to one sample, sequenced in a study of beta chain features in type 1 diabetes. The whole isolated RNA underwent reverse transcription, so sequencing captured expressed TCRB transcripts. Sequenced by immunoSEQ multiplex PCR; TCRdb stores in-frame clones only, minus some. The sample yields roughly 400,000 clones, about 10% seen once. Antigens for these TCRs are unknown. Study-wide findings and caveats: Shorter TCRB CDR3s, moderately but significantly so, were found in Type 1 diabetes patients in all four CD4+ subsets.

Sequencing was carried out using central memory CD4+ T cells from blood. Every receptor here comes from a man aged 25 to 40 with type 1 diabetes.

This clone has only a few counts. The V gene is TRBV5-4, the J gene TRBJ2-2, with 13 nucleotides matching TRBD2. The CDR3 runs 18 residues. Losses at the gene ends were 2 bases for V and 4 bases for J; bases not matched to a gene: 8. Germline CDR1 SGHNT, CDR2 YYREEE (reference sequence). The CDR3 nucleotides read TGTGCCAGCAGCTTACAACTAGCGGGAGGGTCTACCACCGGGGAGCTGTTTTTT. Translating gives CASSLQLAGGSTTGELFF.

The gene calls are TRBV7-2 and TRBJ2-6; D possibly corresponds to TRBD2 (6 bases). CDR1 SGHTA and CDR2 FQGNSA come from the germline V gene. V lost 1 base to trimming and J lost 0 bases, with 13 bases between them. The CDR3 covers 18 residues. CDR3 amino acids: CASSLGGILSSGANVLTF. For the CDR3, the DNA is TGTGCCAGCAGCTTAGGCGGGATATTGAGCTCTGGGGCCAACGTCCTGACTTTC.

This clone was seen a handful of times. J is TRBJ1-2 and V is TRBV28, with D unclear. Germline assignment: CDR1 MDHEN and CDR2 SYDVKM. V gave up 4 bases and J gave up 1 base, with 10 bases separating them. The CDR3 length is 14 residues. CDR3 DNA sequence: TGTGCCAGCAGTTCGGCAGGCTTTAACTATGGCTACACCTTC. Translated: CASSSAGFNYGYTF.

This clone was picked up many times. The rearrangement joins TRBV7-9 to TRBJ2-2; D uncertain. CDR1 is SEHNR and CDR2 is FQNEAQ in the germline V gene (reference sequence). The CDR3 has 13 amino acids. The germline V and J ends were trimmed by 6 bases and 2 bases, with 7 bases remaining between them. The CDR3, as DNA: TGTGCCAGCAGTCAGGACAACACCGGGGAGCTGTTTTTT. Protein: CASSQDNTGELFF.

This clone was seen a handful of times. The CDR3 DNA sequence: TGTGCCAGCAGAGCCAATCTGGGCGGTACAGAAAAACTGTTTTTT. This encodes CASRANLGGTEKLFF. This chain uses TRBV7-2 with TRBJ1-4; no definite D call. This CDR3 has 15 residues. Trimming took off 6 bases at V and 8 bases at J, with 19 bases between the two ends. CDR1 and CDR2 (germline): SGHTA, FQGNSA.

This clone has just a few counts. The gene calls are TRBV7-2 and TRBJ1-2, with 12 bases lining up with TRBD1. The CDR3 is 16 residues long. Per the germline V gene, CDR1 is SGHTA and CDR2 is FQGNSA. Unmatched junction bases numbered 10, after V lost 5 bases and J lost 6 bases. CDR3 nucleotide sequence: TGTGCCAGCAGCCCATCCGGGACAGGGGGCGCAGATGGCTACACCTTC. It codes for CASSPSGTGGADGYTF.

This clone has just a few counts. This chain joins TRBV28 and TRBJ1-4, with D tentatively TRBD1 (5 bases). With 7 bases removed from V and 0 bases from J, the gap between germline ends came to 12 bases. Germline V gene sequence: CDR1 MDHEN, CDR2 SYDVKM. The CDR3 is 15 residues long. DNA for the CDR3: TGTGCCAGCAACGGGGCAGCCACAACTAATGAAAAACTGTTTTTT. Its protein product is CASNGAATTNEKLFF.

This clone occurred a few times. V and J are TRBV11-3 and TRBJ1-2; 10 nucleotides match TRBD1. The CDR3 consists of 15 residues. The V and J ends lost 5 bases and 6 bases, in that order; junction bases with no gene match: 9. Germline V gives CDR1 SGHNT, CDR2 YENEEA. CDR3 DNA: TGTGCCAGCAGCATCCGGGACAGGGGCCTACATGGCTACACCTTC. Protein product: CASSIRDRGLHGYTF. The full variable domain, in which reference TRBV11-3 and TRBJ1-2 provide the parts outside the CDR3, is EAGVVQSPRYKIIEKKQPVAFWCNPISGHNTLYWYLQNLGQGPELLIRYENEEAVDDSQLPKDRFSAERLKGVDSTLKIQPAELGDSAVYLCASSIRDRGLHGYTFGSGTRLTVV.

This clone appeared many times. The chain employs TRBV18 and TRBJ2-7; 8 nucleotides line up with TRBD1. The J segment lost 3 bases and the V segment lost 3 bases, leaving 4 bases of the junction unmatched. The CDR3 runs 14 residues. The germline gives CDR1 KGHSH, CDR2 LQKENI. The CDR3 reads CASSPGQAFYEQYF. In nucleotides, the CDR3 is TGTGCCAGCTCACCGGGACAGGCGTTCTACGAGCAGTACTTC. The full variable domain, rest sourced from reference TRBV18 and TRBJ2-7, is NAGVMQNPRHLVRRRGQEARLRCSPMKGHSHVYWYRQLPEEGLKFMVYLQKENIIDESGMPKERFSAEFPKEGPSILRIQQVVRGDSAAYFCASSPGQAFYEQYFGPGTRLTVT.

This clone occurred a few times. The chain couples TRBV6-1 to TRBJ2-7, with D possibly matching TRBD1 (5 bases). V shed 2 bases and J shed 9 bases, with 8 bases lying between them. CDR1 and CDR2 from the germline V gene are MNHNS and SASEGT. The CDR3 covers 11 residues. CDR3: CASSEIQGQYF. The CDR3 DNA reads TGTGCCAGCAGTGAAATTCAGGGGCAGTACTTC.

The chain recombines TRBV6-6 with TRBJ2-2; D unresolved. Germline CDR1 and CDR2: MNHNY and SVGAGI (reference sequence). V shed 7 bases and J shed 7 bases, with 10 bases lying between them. There are 12 residues in the CDR3. The CDR3 reads CASTNPGGELFF. CDR3 nucleotides: TGTGCCAGCACCAACCCAGGCGGGGAGCTGTTTTTT.

The V call is TRBV5-4, the J call TRBJ1-4; 10 nucleotides agree with TRBD1. V lost 4 bases, J lost 5 bases, and 5 bases stayed unmatched. The CDR3 length is 15 residues. Germline assignment: CDR1 SGHNT and CDR2 YYREEE (reference sequence). The CDR3 spells CASSQTGGLNEKLFF. The DNA of the CDR3 is TGTGCCAGCAGCCAGACAGGGGGCTTGAATGAAAAACTGTTTTTT.

The table lists this clone with many counts. The CDR3 protein is CASTTLDNEQFF. In DNA, the CDR3 is TGTGCCAGCACTACTCTAGACAATGAGCAGTTCTTC. This sequence joins TRBV2 and TRBJ2-1; no definite D call. V lost 7 bases and J 5 bases, leaving 9 bases between the germline ends. Germline lookup yields CDR1 SNHLY and CDR2 FYNNEI. The CDR3 contains 12 residues.

This clone was seen more than once but under ten times. V gene TRBV7-2 combines with J gene TRBJ1-2; D remains unclear. The V and J ends lost 1 base and 0 bases respectively, with 9 bases between them. CDR1 SGHTA and CDR2 FQGNSA come from the germline V gene. The CDR3 runs 15 residues. CDR3 sequence (DNA): TGTGCCAGCAGCTTAGACGGCGCGACTAACTATGGCTACACCTTC. It translates to CASSLDGATNYGYTF. The whole variable domain, filled in from reference TRBV7-2 and TRBJ1-2, reads GAGVSQSPSNKVTEKGKDVELRCDPISGHTALYWYRQSLGQGLEFLIYFQGNSAPDKSGLPSDRFSAERTGGSVSTLTIQRTQQEDSAVYLCASSLDGATNYGYTFGSGTRLTVV.

The chain links TRBV7-3 to TRBJ2-5; maybe TRBD2 (5 bases). The J call is uncertain, as TRBJ2-7 better fits the DNA end. The CDR3 sequence is 13 residues long. CDR1 SGHTA and CDR2 FQGTGA come from the germline V gene. The DNA of the CDR3 is TGTGCCAGCAGCTTAACGTCGGGGTACGAGCAGTACTTC. It yields the protein CASSLTSGYEQYF.

The chain carries TRBV13 and TRBJ2-6, with 8 bases that match TRBD1. Germline V gene lookup returns CDR1 PRHDT and CDR2 FYEKMQ (reference sequence). V lost 2 bases and J lost 4; bases outside the gene matches: 7. The CDR3 runs to 17 residues. In DNA form, the CDR3 reads TGTGCCAGCAGCTTAACTAGGACAGGGTACGGGGCCAACGTCCTGACTTTC. It codes for CASSLTRTGYGANVLTF.

The chain has TRBV5-1 and TRBJ2-1, with D tentatively TRBD1 (7 bases). The ends were cut back, 0 bases at V and 6 bases at J, with 16 bases in the middle. Looked up from germline, CDR1 is SGHRS and CDR2 is YFSETQ. The CDR3 sequence is 16 residues long. The CDR3 DNA reads as TGCGCCAGCAGCTTGGAAACGTCAGGGGGAGGCAATGAGCAGTTCTTC. Translating gives CASSLETSGGGNEQFF.

This clone was counted at least ten times. The chain couples TRBV7-2 to TRBJ2-3; D gene ambiguous. Germline V gene sequence: CDR1 SGHTA, CDR2 FQGNSA. The CDR3 is 14 residues long. V lost 5 bases to trimming and J lost 0 bases, with 9 bases between them. The CDR3 coding sequence is TGTGCCAGCAGCCAGCTGGCCAGCACAGATACGCAGTATTTT. Translation gives CASSQLASTDTQYF.

The genes are TRBV5-1 and TRBJ1-1; D gene uncertain. V lost 3 bases and J lost 1, with 10 bases in between. The V gene's germline CDR1 is SGHRS and CDR2 YFSETQ. The CDR3 totals 14 residues. The CDR3 here is CASSSIPGNTEAFF. The CDR3 bases are TGCGCCAGCAGCTCTATTCCAGGGAACACTGAAGCTTTCTTT.